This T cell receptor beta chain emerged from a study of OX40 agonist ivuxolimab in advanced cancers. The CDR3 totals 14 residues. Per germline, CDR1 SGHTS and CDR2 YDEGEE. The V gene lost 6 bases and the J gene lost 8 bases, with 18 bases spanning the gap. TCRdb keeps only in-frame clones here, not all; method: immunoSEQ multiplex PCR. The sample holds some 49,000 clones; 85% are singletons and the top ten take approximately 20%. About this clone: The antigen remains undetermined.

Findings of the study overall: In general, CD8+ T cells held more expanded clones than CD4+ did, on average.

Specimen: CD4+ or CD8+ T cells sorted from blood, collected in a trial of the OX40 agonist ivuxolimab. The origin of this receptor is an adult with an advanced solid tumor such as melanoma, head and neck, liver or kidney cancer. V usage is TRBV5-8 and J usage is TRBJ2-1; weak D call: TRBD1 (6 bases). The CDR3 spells CASKAPYRDDEQFF. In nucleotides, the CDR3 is TGTGCCAGCAAAGCTCCCTACAGGGACGATGAGCAGTTCTTC. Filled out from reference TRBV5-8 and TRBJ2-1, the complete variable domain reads EAGVTQSPTHLIKTRGQQATLRCSPISGHTSVYWYQQALGLGLQFLLWYDEGEERNRGNFPPRFSGRQFPNYSSELNVNALELEDSALYLCASKAPYRDDEQFFGPGTRLTVL.